A selection of T cell receptor beta chains follows, all from one sample in a study of blood T cell repertoires in COVID-19. Profiled with immunoSEQ multiplex PCR; TCRdb holds only in-frame clones, not every one. The sample has tens of thousands of clones; roughly 90% are singletons. Material: peripheral blood. These receptors were collected from a human donor in a cohort sampled during active COVID-19. CDR3s leave out the opening cysteine and the closing phenylalanine or tryptophan. A row's size may be missing; if present it is once, few, many or a size class.

v_gene | abundance | CDR3aa
TRBV11-2 | NA | ASSLRGAAGTEAF
TRBV28 | NA | ASRPGVEETQY
TRBV7-2 | NA | ASSPSPWRGGEEEETQY
TRBV7-2 | NA | ASSSGGDSSYEQY
TRBV11-3 | NA | ASSGRDRTPYEQY
TRBV7-6 | NA | ASSLDGEGYGEKLF
TRBV5-1 | NA | ASSLVRNTEAF
TRBV5-1 | NA | ASSWGGGHNEQF
TRBV6-5 | few | ASSPRAGTSDTQY
TRBV7-3 | NA | ASSVSGGAIDTQY
TRBV19 | NA | ASRHIFAGNSPLH
TRBV27 | once | ASSEVGDTQY
TRBV27 | NA | ASSLEGGFNQPQH
TRBV19 | NA | ASSIALQTGRGGANVLT
TRBV6-2/TRBV6-3 | NA | ASSPPGLAGANTGELF
TRBV5-1 | NA | ASSLAPGEGLGEKLF
TRBV7-3 | NA | ASSQSAGSSTDTQY
TRBV7-6 | NA | ASTPVGGETQY
TRBV19 | NA | ASSIGELNTEAF